Reported below is one T cell receptor (beta chain). This clonotype was picked up a small number of times. The antigen this receptor binds is unknown. Base quality data are lacking; no much larger clone is found one base away. Sequencer: Illumina NovaSeq 6000. cDNA libraries for TCRalpha and TCRbeta were prepared by 5'RACE using constant-segment primers, with sample barcodes and unique molecular identifiers added. RNA was extracted from every sample with Trizol reagent. Libraries were amplified in two PCR steps, with a second sample barcode and Illumina TruSeq adapters added in the second step. Sequencing of the libraries was done on an Illumina NovaSeq, producing 2 x 150 bp paired-end reads. In the source study's methods: With migec v1.2.7, reads were demultiplexed and then collapsed into UMI-guided consensus sequences. With mixcr v2.1.11, UMI consensuses were aligned to TRA and TRB V and J templates and assembled into clonotypes. Clonotypes were classified as expanded or contracted when called significant by both edgeR and NoisET, with noise models trained on biological replicates. edgeR calls used a false discovery rate-adjusted p below 0.01 and a log2 fold-change threshold of 1. As an exploratory analysis of dynamics, PCA with hierarchical clustering was applied to max-normalized trajectories of the 1000 most abundant clonotypes. The CD4 or CD8 phenotype of responding clones was assigned using the separately sequenced CD4+ and CD8+ repertoires. TCRdb trimmed the raw reads at Q25, called clones with MiXCR and kept productive beta chains. Every CDR3 protein is listed once, alongside the most common genes and DNA of its rows. TCRdb, rather than the study authors, made the V and J calls. This sample is represented by about 320,000 distinct CDR3 sequences; roughly an eighth of them were singletons. Around 23% of the sample belongs to the ten largest clones.

This sample is part of a study of T-cell memory formation after mild COVID-19 (TCRdb year 2021). As for the study more broadly: TCR sequence clusters from the two donors were found to be largely donor specific. T-cell clones expanding and contracting after mild COVID-19 in a couple of donors were tracked by longitudinal TCRalpha and TCRbeta repertoire sequencing. The cohort was made up of two young adult volunteers, one female and one male, who were previously healthy.

PBMCs were isolated by Ficoll-Paque density gradient centrifugation. The CDR3 has 14 amino acids, counting the end cysteine and phenylalanine. The DNA shown is the 42-base CDR3, in frame from base 1. V loses 0 bases, J loses 6 bases, and the germline ends lie 11 bases apart. Via the germline V gene (reference sequence), CDR1 is LNHNV and CDR2 YYDKDF. The study at large found these results: Only two mild cases were covered in the study, and larger cohorts including severe cases with pre-infection samples were considered necessary. Contracting CD4+ clones appeared mostly in the CM and EM memory subsets, whereas CD8+ clones were enriched in EMRA. SARS-CoV-2 specificity was not confirmed for the second-wave clones peaking on day 37. Clones that contracted from day 15 to 85 showed balanced CD4/CD8 phenotypes, whereas a second wave of clones that expanded from day 15 to 37 leaned towards CD4+. Some responding clones were detected in pre-infection memory, which suggested that pre-existing cross-reactive memory T cells had joined the SARS-CoV-2 response.

This receptor was obtained from a man younger than 35 who had mild COVID-19 (a few samples of this study predate the infection). The sample titles of this study are shuffled in the database, so cell type and time point are left out; the donor was told from shared clones. The sample consisted of PBMCs or a T cell subset sorted from them (not recorded which). The rearrangement combines TRBV15 with TRBJ1-1; a confident D gene designation cannot be given. In nucleotide form, the sequence is TGTGCCACCAGCAGAGAGTGGGCAGACCCTGAAGCTTTCTTT. It specifies CATSREWADPEAFF.